This T cell receptor beta chain was documented in a study of shared clonotypes between healthy human individuals. Study conclusions and caveats: About 5% of naive CD4 clonotypes were shared across a few donors.

Trimming cost V 5 bases and J 4 bases, with 9 bases left between them. In germline, CDR1 is MNHEY, CDR2 SMNVEV (reference sequence). There are 12 residues in the CDR3. Genomic DNA from each subset was divided evenly over several immunoSEQ plates. The assay was immunoSEQ multiplex PCR, and TCRdb's table has in-frame clones only and misses some. The sample has roughly 2.2 million clones; about nine tenths are singletons. Donors were healthy HIV-negative adults without recently reported acute infections or vaccinations. In this sample, this clone turned up once. Its antigen remains unknown. Other nucleotide sequences from this sample produce the same CDR3.

The sequenced sample consisted of naive CD4+ T cells from PBMCs. Subset here: CD45RA+ positively selected. The TCR was taken from a young man in good health. Some clones in this sample may be carry-over from other donors' samples. This rearrangement joins TRBV27 to TRBJ2-7; a weak D match, TRBD1 (6 bases). The CDR3 region has the DNA TGTGCCAGCAGTAAACAGGGATACGAGCAGTACTTC. Encoded protein: CASSKQGYEQYF.